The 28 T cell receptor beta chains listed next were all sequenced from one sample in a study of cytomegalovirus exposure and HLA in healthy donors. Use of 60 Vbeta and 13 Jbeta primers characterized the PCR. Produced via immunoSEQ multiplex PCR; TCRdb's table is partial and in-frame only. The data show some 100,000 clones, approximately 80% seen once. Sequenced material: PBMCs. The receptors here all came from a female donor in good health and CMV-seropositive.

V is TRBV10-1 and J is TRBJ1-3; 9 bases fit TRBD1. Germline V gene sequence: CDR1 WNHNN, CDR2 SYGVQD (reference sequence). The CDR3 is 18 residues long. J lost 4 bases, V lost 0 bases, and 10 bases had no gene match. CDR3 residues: CASSESIGDREKGNTIYF. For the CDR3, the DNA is TGCGCCAGCAGTGAGTCAATAGGGGACAGGGAAAAAGGAAACACCATATATTTT.

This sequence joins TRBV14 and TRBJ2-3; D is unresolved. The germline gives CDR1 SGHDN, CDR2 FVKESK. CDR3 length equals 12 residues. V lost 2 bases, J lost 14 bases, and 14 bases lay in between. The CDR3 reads CASSQLPRAPYF. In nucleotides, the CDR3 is TGTGCCAGCAGCCAACTCCCGCGCGCGCCGTATTTT. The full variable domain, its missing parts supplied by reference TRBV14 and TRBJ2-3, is EAGVTQFPSHSVIEKGQTVTLRCDPISGHDNLYWYRRVMGKEIKFLLHFVKESKQDESGMPNNRFLAERTGGTYSTLKVQPAELEDSGVYFCASSQLPRAPYFGPGTRLTVL.

This CDR3 reads CASSEAGGHYTGELFF. In DNA, the CDR3 is TGCGCCAGCAGTGAGGCGGGAGGCCATTACACCGGGGAGCTGTTTTTT. The chain couples TRBV10-1 to TRBJ2-2; 8 nucleotides line up with TRBD2. V lost 2 bases, J lost 3 bases, and 5 bases stayed unmatched. This CDR3 is built from 16 residues. Germline V gene data show CDR1 as WNHNN and CDR2 as SYGVQD (reference sequence).

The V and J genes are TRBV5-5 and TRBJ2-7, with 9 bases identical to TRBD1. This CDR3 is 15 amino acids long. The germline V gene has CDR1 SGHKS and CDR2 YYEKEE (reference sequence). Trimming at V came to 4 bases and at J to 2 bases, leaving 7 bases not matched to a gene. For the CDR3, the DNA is TGTGCCAGCAGCGCCGGACAGGGGTCCCCCTACGAGCAGTACTTC. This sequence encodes CASSAGQGSPYEQYF. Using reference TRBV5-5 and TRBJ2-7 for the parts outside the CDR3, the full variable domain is DAGVTQSPTHLIKTRGQQVTLRCSPISGHKSVSWYQQVLGQGPQFIFQYYEKEERGRGNFPDRFSARQFPNYSSELNVNALLLGDSALYLCASSAGQGSPYEQYFGPGTRLTVT.

CDR3 protein: CASGRGTGAGETQYF. The DNA for the CDR3 is TGTGCCAGCGGGCGTGGGACAGGGGCTGGGGAGACCCAGTACTTC. This chain connects TRBV7-9 to TRBJ2-5, with 10 bases fitting TRBD1. This CDR3 region has 15 residues. CDR1 is SEHNR, CDR2 FQNEAQ, per germline (reference sequence). J was trimmed by 5 bases and V by 8 bases; bases with no gene match: 11.

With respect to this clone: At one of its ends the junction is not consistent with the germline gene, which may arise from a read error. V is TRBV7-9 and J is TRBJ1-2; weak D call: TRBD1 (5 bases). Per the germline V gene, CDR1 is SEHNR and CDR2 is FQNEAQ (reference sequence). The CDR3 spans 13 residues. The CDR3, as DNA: TGTGCCAGCAGCCTAGCCGGACTGCCGGGGGACACCTTC. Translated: CASSLAGLPGDTF.

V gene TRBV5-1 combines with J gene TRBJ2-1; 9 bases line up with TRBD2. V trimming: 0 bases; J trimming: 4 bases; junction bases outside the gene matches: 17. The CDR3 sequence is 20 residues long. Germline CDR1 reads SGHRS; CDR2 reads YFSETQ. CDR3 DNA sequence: TGCGCCAGCAGCTTGGGACAAAACAAGATAGGACTAGCGAGTTACAATGAGCAGTTCTTC. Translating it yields CASSLGQNKIGLASYNEQFF.

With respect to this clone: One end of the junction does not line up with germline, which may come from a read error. CDR3: CTSSSVGSYNEQFF. CDR3 coding DNA: TGTACCAGCAGCTCCGTCGGGTCCTACAATGAGCAGTTCTTC. The chain is built from TRBV7-9 and TRBJ2-1; D ambiguous. CDR3 length: 14 amino acids. Per germline, CDR1 SEHNR and CDR2 FQNEAQ (reference sequence).

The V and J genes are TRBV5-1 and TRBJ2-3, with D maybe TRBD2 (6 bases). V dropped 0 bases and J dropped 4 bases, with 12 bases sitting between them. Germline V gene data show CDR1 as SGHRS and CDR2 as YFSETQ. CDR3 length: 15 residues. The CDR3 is CASSLAGTPADTQYF. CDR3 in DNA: TGCGCCAGCAGCTTGGCCGGGACTCCTGCAGATACGCAGTATTTT.

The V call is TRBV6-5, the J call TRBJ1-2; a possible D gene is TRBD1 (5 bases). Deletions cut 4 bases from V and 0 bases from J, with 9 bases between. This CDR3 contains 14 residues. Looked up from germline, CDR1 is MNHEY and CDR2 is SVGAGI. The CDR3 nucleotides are TGTGCCAGCAGTTGGGGGGTAGCTAACTATGGCTACACCTTC. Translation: CASSWGVANYGYTF.

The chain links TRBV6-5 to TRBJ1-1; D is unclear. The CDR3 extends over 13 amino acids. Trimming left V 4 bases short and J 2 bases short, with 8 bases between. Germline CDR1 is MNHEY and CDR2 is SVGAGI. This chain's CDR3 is CASSFSSNTEAFF. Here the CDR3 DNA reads TGTGCCAGCAGTTTCTCCTCCAACACTGAAGCTTTCTTT.

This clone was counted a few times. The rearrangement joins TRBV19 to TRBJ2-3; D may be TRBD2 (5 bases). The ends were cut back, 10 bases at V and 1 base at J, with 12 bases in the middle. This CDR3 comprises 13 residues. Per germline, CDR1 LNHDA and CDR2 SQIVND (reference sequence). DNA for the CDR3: TGTGCCACCTGGGAGCAGGGCACAGATACGCAGTATTTT. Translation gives CATWEQGTDTQYF.

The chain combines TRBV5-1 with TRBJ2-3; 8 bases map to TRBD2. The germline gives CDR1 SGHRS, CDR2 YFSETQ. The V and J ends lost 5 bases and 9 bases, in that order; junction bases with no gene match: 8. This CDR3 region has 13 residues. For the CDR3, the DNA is TGCGCCAGCAGTGAGGGTAGCGGGACCACGCAGTATTTT. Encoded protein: CASSEGSGTTQYF.

The CDR3 protein is CAWSVANEQFF. The CDR3, as DNA: TGTGCCTGGAGTGTGGCCAATGAGCAGTTCTTC. The chain has TRBV30 and TRBJ2-1, with D unresolved. V lost 0 bases, J lost 6 bases, and 3 bases lay in between. Germline V gene sequence: CDR1 GTSNPN, CDR2 SVGIG (reference sequence). The CDR3 runs 11 residues.

CDR3 protein: CASTSGGRPYEQYF. DNA of the CDR3: TGTGCCAGCACTTCGGGGGGAAGACCCTACGAGCAGTACTTC. The chain joins TRBV5-4 to TRBJ2-7; 7 bases are a match to TRBD2. This CDR3 has 14 amino acids. In germline, CDR1 is SGHNT, CDR2 YYREEE (reference sequence). Trimming removed 6 bases from V and 2 bases from J; junction bases left unmatched: 8.

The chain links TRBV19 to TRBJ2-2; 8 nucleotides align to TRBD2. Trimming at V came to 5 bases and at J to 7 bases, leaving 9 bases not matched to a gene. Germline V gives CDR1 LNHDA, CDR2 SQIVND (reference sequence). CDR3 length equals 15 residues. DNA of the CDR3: TGTGCCAGTAGTCCTACGGGGGGGCCGGGCGGGGAGCTGTTTTTT. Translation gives CASSPTGGPGGELFF.

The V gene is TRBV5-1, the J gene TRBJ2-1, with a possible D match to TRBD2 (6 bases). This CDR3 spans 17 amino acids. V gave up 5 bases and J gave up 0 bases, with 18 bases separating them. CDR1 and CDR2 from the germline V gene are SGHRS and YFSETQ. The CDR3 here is CASSLITGTASYNEQFF. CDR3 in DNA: TGCGCCAGCAGTCTTATTACCGGGACTGCCTCCTACAATGAGCAGTTCTTC.

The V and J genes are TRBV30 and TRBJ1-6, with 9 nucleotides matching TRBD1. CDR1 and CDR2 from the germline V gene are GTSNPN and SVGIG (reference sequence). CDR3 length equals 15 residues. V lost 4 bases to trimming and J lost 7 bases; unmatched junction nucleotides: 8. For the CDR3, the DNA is TGTGCCTGGACCACAGGGGGCGCTTGGAATTCACCCCTCCACTTT. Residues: CAWTTGGAWNSPLHF.

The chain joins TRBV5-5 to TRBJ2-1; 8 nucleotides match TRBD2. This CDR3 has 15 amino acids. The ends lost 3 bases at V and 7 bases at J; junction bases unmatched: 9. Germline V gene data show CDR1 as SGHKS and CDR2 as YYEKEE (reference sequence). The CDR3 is CASSSGGGQWNEQFF. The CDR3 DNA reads TGTGCCAGCAGCTCCGGGGGGGGGCAATGGAATGAGCAGTTCTTC.

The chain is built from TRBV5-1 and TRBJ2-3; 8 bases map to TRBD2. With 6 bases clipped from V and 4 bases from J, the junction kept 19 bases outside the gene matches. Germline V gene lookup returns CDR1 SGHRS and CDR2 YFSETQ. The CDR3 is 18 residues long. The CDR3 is CASTYAGGRPGSSDTQYF. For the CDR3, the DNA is TGCGCCAGCACCTACGCTGGCGGGAGGCCGGGTAGTTCAGATACGCAGTATTTT.

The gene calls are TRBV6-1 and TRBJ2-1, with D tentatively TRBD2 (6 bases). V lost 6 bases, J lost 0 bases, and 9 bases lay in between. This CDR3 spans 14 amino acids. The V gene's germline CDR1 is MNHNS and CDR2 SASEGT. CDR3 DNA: TGTGCCAGCAGCACTAGCCCCTCCTACAATGAGCAGTTCTTC. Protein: CASSTSPSYNEQFF.

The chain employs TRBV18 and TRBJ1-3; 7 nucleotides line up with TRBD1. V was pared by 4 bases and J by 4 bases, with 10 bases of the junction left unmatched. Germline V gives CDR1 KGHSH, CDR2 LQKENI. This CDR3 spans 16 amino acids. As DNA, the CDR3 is TGTGCCAGCTCACATACGACAGGGTCGACGGGAAACACCATATATTTT. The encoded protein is CASSHTTGSTGNTIYF. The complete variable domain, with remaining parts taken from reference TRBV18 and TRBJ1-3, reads NAGVMQNPRHLVRRRGQEARLRCSPMKGHSHVYWYRQLPEEGLKFMVYLQKENIIDESGMPKERFSAEFPKEGPSILRIQQVVRGDSAAYFCASSHTTGSTGNTIYFGEGSWLTVV.

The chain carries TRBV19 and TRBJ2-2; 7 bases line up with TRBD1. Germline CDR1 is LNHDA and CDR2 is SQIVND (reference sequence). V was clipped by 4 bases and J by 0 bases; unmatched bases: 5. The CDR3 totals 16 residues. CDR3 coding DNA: TGTGCCAGTAGTAACCAAGGGGGCGCGAACACCGGGGAGCTGTTTTTT. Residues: CASSNQGGANTGELFF.

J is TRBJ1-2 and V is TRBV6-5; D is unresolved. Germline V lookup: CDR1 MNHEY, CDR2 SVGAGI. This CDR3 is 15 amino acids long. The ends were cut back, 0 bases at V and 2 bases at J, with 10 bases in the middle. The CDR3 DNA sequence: TGTGCCAGCAGTTACTCGACATCAGGAAACTATGGCTACACCTTC. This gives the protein CASSYSTSGNYGYTF.

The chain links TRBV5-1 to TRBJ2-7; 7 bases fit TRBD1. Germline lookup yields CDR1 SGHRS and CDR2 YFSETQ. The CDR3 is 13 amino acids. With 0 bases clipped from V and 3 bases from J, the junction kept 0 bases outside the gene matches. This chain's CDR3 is CASSLGTGYEQYF. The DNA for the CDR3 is TGCGCCAGCAGCTTGGGGACAGGCTACGAGCAGTACTTC. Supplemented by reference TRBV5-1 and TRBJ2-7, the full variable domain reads KAGVTQTPRYLIKTRGQQVTLSCSPISGHRSVSWYQQTPGQGLQFLFEYFSETQRNKGNFPGRFSGRQFSNSRSEMNVSTLELGDSALYLCASSLGTGYEQYFGPGTRLTVT.

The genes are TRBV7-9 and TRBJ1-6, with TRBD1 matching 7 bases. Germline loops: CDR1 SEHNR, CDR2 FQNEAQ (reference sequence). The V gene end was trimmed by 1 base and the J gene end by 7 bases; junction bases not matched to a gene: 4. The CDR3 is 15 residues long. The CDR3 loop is CASSLVAGGNSPLHF. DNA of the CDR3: TGTGCCAGCAGCTTAGTGGCAGGGGGGAATTCACCCCTCCACTTT.

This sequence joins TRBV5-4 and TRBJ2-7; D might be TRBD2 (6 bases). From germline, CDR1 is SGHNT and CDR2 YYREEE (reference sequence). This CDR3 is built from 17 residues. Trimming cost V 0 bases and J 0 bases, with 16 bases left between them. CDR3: CASSLAGGDAYSYEQYF. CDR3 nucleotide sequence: TGTGCCAGCAGCTTGGCGGGCGGGGACGCATACTCCTACGAGCAGTACTTC.

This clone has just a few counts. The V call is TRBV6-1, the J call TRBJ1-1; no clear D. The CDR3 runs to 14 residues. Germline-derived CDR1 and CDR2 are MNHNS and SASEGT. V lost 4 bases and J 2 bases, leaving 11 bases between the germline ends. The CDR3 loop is CASSGAARNTEAFF. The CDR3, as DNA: TGTGCCAGCAGTGGAGCCGCCAGAAACACTGAAGCTTTCTTT.